This TCR beta chain derives from a study of cytomegalovirus exposure and HLA in healthy donors. The study, taken as a whole, reports: The authors judged a highly shared variant cluster likely a sequencing artifact.

CDR3 size: 15 residues. Losses at the gene ends were 10 bases for V and 2 bases for J; bases not matched to a gene: 9. Germline CDR1 reads MGHDK; CDR2 reads SYGVNS. Remarks on this clone: Its target is not known.

It was with 60 Vbeta and 13 Jbeta primers that the PCR ran. Assay: immunoSEQ multiplex PCR; the TCRdb copy retains only in-frame clones and omits some. The sample holds around 160,000 clones, around 73% seen once. J is TRBJ2-2 and V is TRBV25-1; 8 bases fit TRBD2. This clonotype originated in a male donor in good health and CMV-seronegative. Material for sequencing was PBMCs. The CDR3 region is CATLGAGGNTGELFF. The CDR3 DNA is TGTGCCACCCTGGGGGCGGGAGGAAACACCGGGGAGCTGTTTTTT.